This paragraph reports one TCR beta chain. This specimen comes from a study of blood T cell repertoires in COVID-19. Overall study context: Both acute and convalescent COVID-19 samples were obtained from the United States, Italy and Spain. From T cells, B-cell-depleted T cells, or PBMCs came the material, which was cDNA or gDNA.

As originally analysed: Estimated nucleated cell counts came from reference gene primer amplification. TCRdb keeps only in-frame clones here, not all; method: immunoSEQ multiplex PCR. V and J calls plus clone size are reproduced from that table; the DNA served to infer D and trimming. The repertoire includes 140,000 to 150,000 clones, roughly three quarters of them detected once, and approximately 2% sits in the top ten. Germline-derived CDR1 and CDR2 are MNHNY and SVGAGI (reference sequence). Germline trimming cut 8 bases from V and 4 bases from J; bases unmatched to any gene: 10. This CDR3 comprises 14 residues.

The sequence was obtained from a woman in her sixties with acute or convalescent COVID-19. The sample consisted of peripheral blood. The rearrangement uses TRBV6-6 and TRBJ2-7, with 8 bases aligning to TRBD2. The DNA for the CDR3 is TGTGCCAGCTATAGGAGCGGGAGCACATACGAGCAGTACTTC. Protein: CASYRSGSTYEQYF.